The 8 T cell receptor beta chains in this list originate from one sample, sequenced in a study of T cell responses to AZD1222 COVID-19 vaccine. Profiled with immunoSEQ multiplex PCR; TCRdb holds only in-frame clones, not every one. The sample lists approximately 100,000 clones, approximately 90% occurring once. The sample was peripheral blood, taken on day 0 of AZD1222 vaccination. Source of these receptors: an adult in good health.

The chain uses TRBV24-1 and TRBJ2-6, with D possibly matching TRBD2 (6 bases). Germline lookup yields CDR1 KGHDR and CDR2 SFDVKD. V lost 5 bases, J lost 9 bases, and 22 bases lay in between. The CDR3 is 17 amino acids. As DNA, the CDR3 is TGTGCCACCAGTGGAGTATCCGGGGGTAAGGTGGACAACGTCCTGACTTTC. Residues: CATSGVSGGKVDNVLTF.

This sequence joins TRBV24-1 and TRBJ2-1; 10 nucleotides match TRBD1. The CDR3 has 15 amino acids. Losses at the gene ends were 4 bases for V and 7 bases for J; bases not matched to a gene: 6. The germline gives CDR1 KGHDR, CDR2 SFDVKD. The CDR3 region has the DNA TGTGCCACCAGTGACGACGACAGGGGGCTTAATGAGCAGTTCTTC. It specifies CATSDDDRGLNEQFF.

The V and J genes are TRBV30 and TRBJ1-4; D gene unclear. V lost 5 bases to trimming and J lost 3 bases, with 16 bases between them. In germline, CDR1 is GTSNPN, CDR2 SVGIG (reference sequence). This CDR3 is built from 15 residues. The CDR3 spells CAWRGLSSANEKLFF. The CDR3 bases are TGTGCCTGGCGAGGGTTGTCGTCGGCTAATGAAAAACTGTTTTTT.

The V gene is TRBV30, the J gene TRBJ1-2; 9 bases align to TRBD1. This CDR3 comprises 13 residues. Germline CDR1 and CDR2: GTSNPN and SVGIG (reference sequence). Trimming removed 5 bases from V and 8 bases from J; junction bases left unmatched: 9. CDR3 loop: CAWDLGQGGGYTF. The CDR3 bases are TGTGCCTGGGATTTGGGACAGGGAGGCGGCTACACCTTC.

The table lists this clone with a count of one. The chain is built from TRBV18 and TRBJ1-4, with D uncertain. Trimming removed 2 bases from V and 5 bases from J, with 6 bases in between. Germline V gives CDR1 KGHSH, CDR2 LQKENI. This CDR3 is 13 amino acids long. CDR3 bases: TGTGCCAGCTCACCAGGGTCAAATGAAAAACTGTTTTTT. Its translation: CASSPGSNEKLFF.

DNA for the CDR3: TGTGCCAGCAGCCGAAGCTCCTACGAGCAGTACTTC. Translated, it gives CASSRSSYEQYF. The chain recombines TRBV7-8 with TRBJ2-7; no definite D call. Per germline, CDR1 SGHVS and CDR2 FQNEAQ. With 5 bases removed from V and 0 bases from J, the gap between germline ends came to 5 bases. CDR3 length: 12 residues.

Here the CDR3 DNA reads TGTGCCAGCAGGGAGACAGGGGGCACAGATACGCAGTATTTT. As protein: CASRETGGTDTQYF. The chain recombines TRBV6-5 with TRBJ2-3; TRBD1 agrees at 8 bases. The CDR3 spans 14 residues. The J segment lost 1 base and the V segment lost 6 bases, leaving 3 bases of the junction unmatched. Germline V lookup: CDR1 MNHEY, CDR2 SVGAGI.

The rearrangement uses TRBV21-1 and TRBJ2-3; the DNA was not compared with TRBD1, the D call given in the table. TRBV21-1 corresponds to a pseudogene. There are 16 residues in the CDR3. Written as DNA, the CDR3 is TGTGCCAGCAGCCTTAGGCCCGGACAGAACACAGATACGCAGTATTTT. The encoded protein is CASSLRPGQNTDTQYF.